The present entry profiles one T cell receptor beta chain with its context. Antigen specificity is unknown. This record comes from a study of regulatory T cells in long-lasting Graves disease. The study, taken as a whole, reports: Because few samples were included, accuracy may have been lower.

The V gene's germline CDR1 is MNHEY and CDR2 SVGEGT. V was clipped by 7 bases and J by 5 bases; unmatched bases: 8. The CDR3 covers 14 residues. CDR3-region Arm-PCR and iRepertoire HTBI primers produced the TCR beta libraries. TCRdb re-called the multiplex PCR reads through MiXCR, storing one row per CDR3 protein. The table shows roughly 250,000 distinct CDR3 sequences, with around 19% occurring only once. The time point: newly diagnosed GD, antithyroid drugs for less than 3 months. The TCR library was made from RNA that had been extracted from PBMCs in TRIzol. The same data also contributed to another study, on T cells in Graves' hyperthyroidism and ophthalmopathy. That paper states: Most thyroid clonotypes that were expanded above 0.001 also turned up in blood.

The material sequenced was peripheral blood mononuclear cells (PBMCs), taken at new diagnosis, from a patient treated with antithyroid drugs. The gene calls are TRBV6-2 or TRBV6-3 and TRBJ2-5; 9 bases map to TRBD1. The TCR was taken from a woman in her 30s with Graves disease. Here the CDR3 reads CASTSYRGRETQYF. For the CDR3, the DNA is TGTGCCAGCACCAGCTACAGGGGGCGGGAGACCCAGTACTTC.